The clone carrying this T cell receptor beta chain turned up a few times. The data were produced by immunoSEQ multiplex PCR, yet TCRdb's version contains in-frame clones alone and is incomplete. The profile covers 130,000 to 150,000 clones, with around 90% appearing a single time and more than 3% taken by the ten largest. Germline loops: CDR1 SGHAT, CDR2 FQNNGV. V was clipped by 5 bases and J by 1 base; unmatched bases: 3. The CDR3 is 15 residues long. These data belong to a study of control samples from healthy donors and cancer patients. This receptor was taken from a man aged 30 to 45 in good health. The sample comprised blood. This rearrangement joins TRBV11-2 to TRBJ2-7; 12 positions match TRBD2. The CDR3 DNA is TGTGCCAGCAGCCTCGGGACTAGCGGGTCCTACGAGCAGTACTTC. This gives the protein CASSLGTSGSYEQYF.